This T cell receptor beta chain was captured by sequencing in a study of identical twins' blood T cells. From the 5' RACE reads, TCRdb called clonotypes with MiXCR, one entry per CDR3 protein. The data hold 300,000 to 400,000 distinct CDR3 sequences, with about 28% observed a single time. There are 16 residues in the CDR3. Trimming cost V 6 bases and J 4 bases, with 18 bases left between them. This chain links TRBV12-3 or TRBV12-4 with TRBJ1-4, with D maybe TRBD1 (5 bases). Sequencing used PBMCs. This clonotype was obtained from a woman between 18 and 55 years old in good health. This CDR3 is CASRYDRDRRNEKLFF. The CDR3 DNA reads TGTGCCAGCAGATATGACCGGGACCGCCGTAATGAAAAACTGTTTTTT.